This passage covers 30 T cell receptor beta chains from one sample sequenced in a study of blood T cell repertoires in COVID-19. Data came from immunoSEQ multiplex PCR; TCRdb stores just in-frame clones and leaves some out. The table has over 150,000 clones, approximately 80% seen once. The sequenced sample was peripheral blood. These receptors all come from a human donor in a cohort sampled during active COVID-19.

The chain employs TRBV28 and TRBJ2-7; a weak D match, TRBD2 (6 bases). V was shortened by 7 bases and J by 0 bases, with 16 bases between the two germline ends. This CDR3 has 15 residues. Looked up from germline, CDR1 is MDHEN and CDR2 is SYDVKM. This CDR3 reads CASTIGGRRSYEQYF. Here the CDR3 DNA reads TGTGCCAGCACGATTGGAGGGAGGCGCTCCTACGAGCAGTACTTC.

V and J are TRBV9 and TRBJ2-1, with TRBD1 as a possible D gene (6 bases). The CDR3 is made up of 16 amino acids. CDR1 is SGDLS and CDR2 is YYNGEE in the germline V gene. Deletions cut 0 bases from V and 0 bases from J, with 10 bases between. CDR3 sequence reads: CASSVGGRRSYNEQFF. CDR3 DNA sequence: TGTGCCAGCAGCGTAGGGGGGCGACGCTCCTACAATGAGCAGTTCTTC.

The rearrangement joins TRBV11-3 to TRBJ2-3, with D possibly matching TRBD1 (6 bases). This CDR3 spans 12 amino acids. With 5 bases removed from V and 6 bases from J, the gap between germline ends came to 9 bases. CDR1 is SGHNT, CDR2 YENEEA, per germline. In nucleotides, the CDR3 is TGTGCCAGCAGCCTAACAGGGGATACGCAGTATTTT. Translated: CASSLTGDTQYF.

This clone occurred a few times. The chain links TRBV27 to TRBJ2-7, with unresolved D. Germline CDR1 reads MNHEY; CDR2 reads SMNVEV (reference sequence). V was trimmed by 3 bases and J by 0 bases, leaving 9 bases between them. CDR3 length: 14 amino acids. CDR3 DNA sequence: TGTGCCAGCAGTTTGTTGGAGAGCTCCTACGAGCAGTACTTC. Residues: CASSLLESSYEQYF.

The table lists this clone with a few counts. V gene TRBV28 combines with J gene TRBJ2-1; D gene uncertain. Per the germline V gene, CDR1 is MDHEN and CDR2 is SYDVKM. The CDR3 loop spans 13 amino acids. With 4 bases removed from V and 4 bases from J, the gap between germline ends came to 8 bases. This chain's CDR3 is CASSSLMYNEQFF. CDR3 in DNA: TGTGCCAGCAGTTCCCTAATGTACAATGAGCAGTTCTTC.

The rearrangement joins TRBV6-1 to TRBJ1-5; a possible D gene is TRBD1 (5 bases). Germline V gene lookup returns CDR1 MNHNS and CDR2 SASEGT. The CDR3 runs to 13 residues. V lost 8 bases and J lost 0, with 8 bases in between. As DNA, the CDR3 is TGTGCCAGCCAGGGTTATAGCAATCAGCCCCAGCATTTT. Its protein product is CASQGYSNQPQHF.

DNA for the CDR3: TGTGCCAGCAGCAGGGACAGGATCGTTCAGCAGTTCTTC. Protein product: CASSRDRIVQQFF. The gene calls are TRBV12-3 or TRBV12-4 and TRBJ2-1; 8 bases match TRBD1. The CDR3 contains 13 residues. V dropped 6 bases and J dropped 11; count of bases not matched to a gene: 9.

The rearrangement uses TRBV5-5 and TRBJ2-7, with TRBD1 matching over 10 bases. The V gene's germline CDR1 is SGHKS and CDR2 YYEKEE (reference sequence). The CDR3 runs 14 residues. V was clipped by 4 bases and J by 2 bases; unmatched bases: 3. CDR3 sequence: CASSRGQGAYEQYF. The CDR3, as DNA: TGTGCCAGCAGCCGCGGACAGGGGGCCTACGAGCAGTACTTC.

The J gene is TRBJ2-1, the V gene TRBV5-4; 10 positions agree with TRBD2. CDR3 length equals 15 residues. V was clipped by 7 bases and J by 0 bases; unmatched bases: 4. From germline, CDR1 is SGHNT and CDR2 YYREEE (reference sequence). The chain's CDR3 is CASATSGYSYNEQFF. CDR3 DNA: TGTGCCAGCGCGACTAGCGGGTACTCCTACAATGAGCAGTTCTTC.

This clone was observed a handful of times. The chain carries TRBV24-1 and TRBJ2-1; 9 positions match TRBD2. V gave up 0 bases and J gave up 9 bases; unmatched junction bases: 14. The germline gives CDR1 KGHDR, CDR2 SFDVKD. This CDR3 region has 18 residues. Here the CDR3 reads CATSDLARGLAGVPEQFF. The CDR3 DNA follows: TGTGCCACCAGTGATTTGGCTCGCGGATTAGCGGGAGTTCCTGAGCAGTTCTTC.

The CDR3 loop reads CASSSTTSGGDTQYF. The CDR3 nucleotides are TGCGCCAGCAGCTCGACGACTAGCGGAGGGGATACGCAGTATTTT. The chain couples TRBV5-1 to TRBJ2-3, with 9 bases matching TRBD2. With V trimmed by 3 bases and J by 6 bases, 8 bases remained unmatched. This CDR3 contains 15 residues. Germline V CDR1 and CDR2: SGHRS, YFSETQ.

V gene TRBV11-2 combines with J gene TRBJ1-5, with TRBD1 matching 7 bases. V shed 0 bases, J shed 3 bases, and the junction held 5 bases outside the gene matches. The CDR3 sequence is 16 residues long. CDR1 SGHAT and CDR2 FQNNGV come from the germline V gene. DNA for the CDR3: TGTGCCAGCAGCTTAGAAGACAGGGACTTCAATCAGCCCCAGCATTTT. Its translation is CASSLEDRDFNQPQHF.

About this clone: Other DNA sequences within the sample encode an identical CDR3. The CDR3 DNA follows: TGTGCCTGGAGTGTAGGAACAGGGACCTACGAGCAGTACTTC. Residues: CAWSVGTGTYEQYF. The rearrangement uses TRBV30 and TRBJ2-7, with D perhaps matching TRBD1 (6 bases). CDR3 size: 14 residues. Trimming pared 0 bases from V and 2 bases from J, leaving 11 bases between. Germline V gene sequence: CDR1 GTSNPN, CDR2 SVGIG (reference sequence).

The V gene is TRBV7-9, the J gene TRBJ2-7; D remains unclear. Germline V lookup: CDR1 SEHNR, CDR2 FQNEAQ (reference sequence). V lost 5 bases to trimming and J lost 2 bases, with 10 bases between them. The CDR3 loop spans 13 amino acids. In nucleotides, the CDR3 is TGTGCCAGCAGCCAGACACCTCCCTACGAGCAGTACTTC. This codes for CASSQTPPYEQYF. Variable domain in full (rest from reference TRBV7-9 and TRBJ2-7): DTGVSQNPRHKITKRGQNVTFRCDPISEHNRLYWYRQTLGQGPEFLTYFQNEAQLEKSRLLSDRFSAERPKGSFSTLEIQRTEQGDSAMYLCASSQTPPYEQYFGPGTRLTVT.

V and J are TRBV7-8 and TRBJ2-1, with TRBD1 matching 8 bases. The CDR3 sequence is 17 residues long. V dropped 5 bases and J dropped 9; count of bases not matched to a gene: 18. The germline gives CDR1 SGHVS, CDR2 FQNEAQ. The CDR3 reads CASSPRAGQGAMGEQFF. The DNA of the CDR3 is TGTGCCAGCAGCCCTAGGGCCGGTCAGGGGGCGATGGGTGAGCAGTTCTTC.

The chain links TRBV2 to TRBJ2-3; TRBD2 aligns across 12 bases. Trimming removed 7 bases from V and 1 base from J; junction bases left unmatched: 6. The CDR3 is 16 amino acids. Looked up from germline, CDR1 is SNHLY and CDR2 is FYNNEI. CDR3: CASNRLAGEGTDTQYF. The CDR3 coding sequence is TGTGCCAGCAACCGACTAGCGGGAGAAGGCACAGATACGCAGTATTTT.

The V gene is TRBV12-5, the J gene TRBJ1-4, with 8 bases identical to TRBD1. The CDR3 contains 16 residues. V gave up 3 bases and J gave up 4 bases; unmatched junction bases: 7. CDR1 LGHNT and CDR2 FRNRAP come from the germline V gene. DNA for the CDR3: TGTGCTAGTGGTTTAGGGGGGACAGGAAATAATGAAAAACTGTTTTTT. This gives the protein CASGLGGTGNNEKLFF.

The J gene is TRBJ1-1, the V gene TRBV28; possible D gene TRBD1, 5 bases. Trimming cost V 2 bases and J 0 bases, with 7 bases left between them. This CDR3 has 14 amino acids. In germline, CDR1 is MDHEN, CDR2 SYDVKM. CDR3 residues: CASSLEGVNTEAFF. In DNA form, the CDR3 reads TGTGCCAGCAGTTTAGAAGGGGTGAACACTGAAGCTTTCTTT.

This chain joins TRBV7-8 and TRBJ2-4, with a tentative D call TRBD2 (6 bases). The CDR3 contains 16 residues. CDR1 and CDR2 (germline): SGHVS, FQNEAQ. With 5 bases removed from V and 0 bases from J, the gap between germline ends came to 14 bases. The CDR3 region has the DNA TGTGCCAGCAGCAGCCGGGACTTCAAAGCCAAAAACATTCAGTACTTC. This codes for CASSSRDFKAKNIQYF.

The chain links TRBV5-4 to TRBJ2-2; tentatively, D is TRBD1 (6 bases). CDR1 is SGHNT and CDR2 is YYREEE in the germline V gene (reference sequence). Deletions cut 2 bases from V and 5 bases from J, with 10 bases between. The length of the CDR3 is 14 residues. The CDR3 here is CASSFPTGTGELFF. CDR3 in DNA: TGTGCCAGCAGCTTTCCCACAGGGACCGGGGAGCTGTTTTTT.

The rearrangement links TRBV30 to TRBJ1-6; D is uncertain. Germline loops: CDR1 GTSNPN, CDR2 SVGIG (reference sequence). V lost 3 bases to trimming and J lost 10 bases, with 13 bases between them. This CDR3 comprises 13 residues. The CDR3: CAWRGSGNSPLHF. As DNA, the CDR3 is TGTGCCTGGAGAGGTTCCGGGAACTCACCCCTCCACTTT.

CDR3 sequence reads: CASSPQETQYF. The CDR3 bases are TGTGCCAGCAGCCCTCAAGAGACCCAGTACTTC. The chain uses TRBV7-9 and TRBJ2-5; D remains unclear. The germline V gene has CDR1 SEHNR and CDR2 FQNEAQ (reference sequence). With 5 bases removed from V and 2 bases from J, the gap between germline ends came to 3 bases. There are 11 residues in the CDR3. The complete variable domain, with remaining parts taken from reference TRBV7-9 and TRBJ2-5, reads DTGVSQNPRHKITKRGQNVTFRCDPISEHNRLYWYRQTLGQGPEFLTYFQNEAQLEKSRLLSDRFSAERPKGSFSTLEIQRTEQGDSAMYLCASSPQETQYFGPGTRLLVL.

The chain uses TRBV7-6 and TRBJ2-2; the D is unclear. The V gene lost 0 bases and the J gene lost 0 bases, with 8 bases spanning the gap. The CDR3 is 16 residues long. CDR1 is SGHVS and CDR2 is FNYEAQ in the germline V gene. The CDR3 reads CASSLARPANTGELFF. The CDR3 nucleotides read TGTGCCAGCAGCTTAGCGAGGCCAGCGAACACCGGGGAGCTGTTTTTT.

V gene TRBV7-2 combines with J gene TRBJ1-5; D is perhaps TRBD1 (6 bases). CDR1 is SGHTA and CDR2 is FQGNSA in the germline V gene. Trimming pared 5 bases from V and 7 bases from J, leaving 12 bases between. This CDR3 has 13 residues. In DNA, the CDR3 is TGTGCCAGCAGCGTCTCAGGGGCCCAGCCCCAGCATTTT. Residues: CASSVSGAQPQHF.

The rearrangement links TRBV19 to TRBJ2-6, with D maybe TRBD2 (5 bases). The CDR3 loop spans 15 amino acids. The germline V gene encodes CDR1 LNHDA and CDR2 SQIVND (reference sequence). The V gene lost 3 bases and the J gene lost 1 base, with 7 bases spanning the gap. CDR3 nucleotides: TGTGCCAGTAGTATTGGGAGATCTGGGGCCAACGTCCTGACTTTC. Its protein product is CASSIGRSGANVLTF.

CDR3 loop: CARGGANQPQHF. The CDR3 DNA is TGTGCCCGGGGGGGGGCGAATCAGCCCCAGCATTTT. The chain joins TRBV24-1 to TRBJ1-5; D may be TRBD1 (6 bases). Germline CDR1 and CDR2: KGHDR and SFDVKD. V lost 12 bases, J lost 4 bases, and 12 bases lay in between. The CDR3 runs 12 residues.

The J gene is TRBJ2-3, the V gene TRBV7-8; tentative D call: TRBD1 (6 bases). V dropped 1 base and J dropped 4 bases, with 15 bases sitting between them. The germline V gene has CDR1 SGHVS and CDR2 FQNEAQ. The CDR3 contains 16 residues. CDR3 protein: CASSLDQGLSADTQYF. In nucleotides, the CDR3 is TGTGCCAGCAGCTTAGACCAGGGGCTTAGTGCAGATACGCAGTATTTT.

The rearrangement uses TRBV21-1 and TRBJ2-4; the table's TRBD1 call for D was not verified on the DNA. TRBV21-1 is a recognized pseudogene. CDR3 size: 15 residues. The CDR3 nucleotides are TGTGCCAGCATTCGGCAGGGTCTAGCCAAAAACATTCAGTACTTC. Amino acid sequence: CASIRQGLAKNIQYF.

The genes are TRBV14 and TRBJ2-1; D perhaps matches TRBD2 (6 bases). Per germline, CDR1 SGHDN and CDR2 FVKESK. The CDR3 runs to 17 residues. Deletions cut 0 bases from V and 4 bases from J, with 16 bases between. CDR3 DNA: TGTGCCAGCAGCCAAGATCTCAGGAGGGCCCCATACAATGAGCAGTTCTTC. It specifies CASSQDLRRAPYNEQFF. The complete variable domain, with remaining parts taken from reference TRBV14 and TRBJ2-1, reads EAGVTQFPSHSVIEKGQTVTLRCDPISGHDNLYWYRRVMGKEIKFLLHFVKESKQDESGMPNNRFLAERTGGTYSTLKVQPAELEDSGVYFCASSQDLRRAPYNEQFFGPGTRLTVL.

The DNA of the CDR3 is TGTGCCAGCAGCTACAGGGCCGGGAACACTGAAGCTTTCTTT. The encoded protein is CASSYRAGNTEAFF. This sequence joins TRBV7-2 and TRBJ1-1; maybe TRBD1 (6 bases). Germline values: CDR1 SGHTA, CDR2 FQGNSA. This CDR3 spans 14 amino acids. Trimming shortened V by 4 bases and J by 1 base, and 10 bases separated the two germline ends. Combining the CDR3 with reference TRBV7-2 and TRBJ1-1 gives the whole variable domain GAGVSQSPSNKVTEKGKDVELRCDPISGHTALYWYRQSLGQGLEFLIYFQGNSAPDKSGLPSDRFSAERTGGSVSTLTIQRTQQEDSAVYLCASSYRAGNTEAFFGQGTRLTVV.